This T cell receptor beta chain emerged from a study of T cells after yellow fever vaccination. This clonotype was observed many times. Overall study results and limits: Detection of almost all vaccine-responding clonotypes in sorted memory subsets failed on day 0. Boosting was followed by the reappearance of most primary-vaccination clones (96% CD4, about 89% CD8). The secondary T-cell response peaked on day 5, not day 15, but was weaker.

TCRdb ran MiXCR on the 5' RACE reads and lists one entry per CDR3 protein. The repertoire holds more than 25,000 distinct CDR3 sequences, 5.5% seen once, with over 9.5% in the top ten. The source of this sequence is a young man who received the YFV17D yellow fever vaccine. The sequences come from PBMCs, either bulk or a sorted T-cell subset (CD4+, CD8+, memory, or dextramer-sorted; not recorded which), collected 15 days after the yellow fever booster vaccination.

CDR3 sequence (DNA): TGCAGTGCTAGTGGGATGGGTAGCGGGAGAACACAAGAGACCCAGTACTTC. Translation: CSASGMGSGRTQETQYF. The J gene is TRBJ2-5, the V gene TRBV20-1; 9 bases agree with TRBD2. V gave up 3 bases and J gave up 2 bases; unmatched junction bases: 13. This CDR3 spans 17 amino acids. In germline, CDR1 is DFQATT, CDR2 SNEGSKA (reference sequence).